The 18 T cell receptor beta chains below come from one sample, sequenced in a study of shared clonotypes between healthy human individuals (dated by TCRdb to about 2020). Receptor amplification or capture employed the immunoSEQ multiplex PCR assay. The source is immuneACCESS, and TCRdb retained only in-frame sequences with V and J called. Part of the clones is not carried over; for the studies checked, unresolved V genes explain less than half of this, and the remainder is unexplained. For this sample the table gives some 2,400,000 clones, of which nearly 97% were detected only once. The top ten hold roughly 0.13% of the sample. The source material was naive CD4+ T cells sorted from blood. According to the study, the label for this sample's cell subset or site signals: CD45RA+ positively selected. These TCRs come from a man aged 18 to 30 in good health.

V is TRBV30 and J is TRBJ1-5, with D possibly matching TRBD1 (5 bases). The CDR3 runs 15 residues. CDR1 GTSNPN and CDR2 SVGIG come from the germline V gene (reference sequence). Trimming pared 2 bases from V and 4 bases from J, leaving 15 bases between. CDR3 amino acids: CAWSYTGVLNQPQHF. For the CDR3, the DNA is TGTGCCTGGAGTTATACAGGAGTCTTGAATCAGCCCCAGCATTTT.

The CDR3 DNA sequence: TGTGCCAGCAGCTTAGTGCAGAACCACGAGCAGTACTTC. It translates to CASSLVQNHEQYF. The chain is built from TRBV7-8 and TRBJ2-7; D remains unclear. CDR1 and CDR2 (germline): SGHVS, FQNEAQ. CDR3 length: 13 amino acids. Trimming left V 1 base short and J 5 bases short, with 9 bases between.

CDR3 in amino acids: CASSLTGANGYTF. The CDR3 nucleotides are TGTGCCAGCAGCTTAACGGGGGCTAATGGCTACACCTTC. The J gene is TRBJ1-2, the V gene TRBV5-8; possible D gene TRBD1, 6 bases. The V end lost 2 bases, the J end lost 6 bases, and 11 bases lay between the germline ends. Per germline, CDR1 SGHTS and CDR2 YDEGEE. CDR3 size: 13 residues. The variable domain in full, with the rest retrieved from reference TRBV5-8 and TRBJ1-2, is EAGVTQSPTHLIKTRGQQATLRCSPISGHTSVYWYQQALGLGLQFLLWYDEGEERNRGNFPPRFSGRQFPNYSSELNVNALELEDSALYLCASSLTGANGYTFGSGTRLTVV.

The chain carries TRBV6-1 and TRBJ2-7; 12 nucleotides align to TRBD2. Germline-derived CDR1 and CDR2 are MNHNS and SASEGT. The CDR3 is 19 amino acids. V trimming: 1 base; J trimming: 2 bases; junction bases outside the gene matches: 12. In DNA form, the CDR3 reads TGTGCCAGCAGTGAAGGGGTGACTAGCGGGAGTTGGAACGCCTACGAGCAGTACTTC. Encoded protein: CASSEGVTSGSWNAYEQYF.

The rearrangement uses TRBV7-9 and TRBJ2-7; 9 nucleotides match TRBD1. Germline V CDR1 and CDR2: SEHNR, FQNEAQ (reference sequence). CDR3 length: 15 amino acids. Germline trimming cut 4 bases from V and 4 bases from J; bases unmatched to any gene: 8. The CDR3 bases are TGTGCCAGCAGCTGGCCGGGACAGGGATCATACGAGCAGTACTTC. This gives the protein CASSWPGQGSYEQYF.

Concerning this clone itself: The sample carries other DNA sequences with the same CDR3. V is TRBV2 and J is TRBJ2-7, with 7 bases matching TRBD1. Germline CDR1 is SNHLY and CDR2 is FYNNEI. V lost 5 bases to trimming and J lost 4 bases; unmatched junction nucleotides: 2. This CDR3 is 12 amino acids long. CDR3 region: CASSLQGYEQYF. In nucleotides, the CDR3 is TGTGCCAGCAGTCTACAGGGGTACGAGCAGTACTTC.

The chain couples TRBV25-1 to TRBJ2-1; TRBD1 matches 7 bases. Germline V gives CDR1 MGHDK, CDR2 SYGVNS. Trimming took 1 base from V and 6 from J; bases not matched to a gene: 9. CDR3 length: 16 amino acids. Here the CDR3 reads CASSELGTASGNEQFF. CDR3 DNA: TGTGCCAGCAGTGAATTGGGGACAGCGAGTGGCAATGAGCAGTTCTTC.

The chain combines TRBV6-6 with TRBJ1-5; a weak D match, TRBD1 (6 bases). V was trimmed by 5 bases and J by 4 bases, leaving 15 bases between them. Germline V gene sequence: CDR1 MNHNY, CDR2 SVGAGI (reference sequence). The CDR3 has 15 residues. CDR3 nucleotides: TGTGCCAGCAGTCCCGGCGGGGGCCCAAATCAGCCCCAGCATTTT. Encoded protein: CASSPGGGPNQPQHF.

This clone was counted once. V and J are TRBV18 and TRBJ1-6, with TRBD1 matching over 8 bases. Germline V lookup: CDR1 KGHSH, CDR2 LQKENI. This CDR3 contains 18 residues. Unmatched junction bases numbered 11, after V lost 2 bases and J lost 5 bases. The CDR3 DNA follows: TGTGCCAGCTCACCAGGACAGGGAATCCTCTATGATAATTCACCCCTCCACTTT. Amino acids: CASSPGQGILYDNSPLHF. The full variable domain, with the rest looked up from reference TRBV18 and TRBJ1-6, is NAGVMQNPRHLVRRRGQEARLRCSPMKGHSHVYWYRQLPEEGLKFMVYLQKENIIDESGMPKERFSAEFPKEGPSILRIQQVVRGDSAAYFCASSPGQGILYDNSPLHFGNGTRLTVT.

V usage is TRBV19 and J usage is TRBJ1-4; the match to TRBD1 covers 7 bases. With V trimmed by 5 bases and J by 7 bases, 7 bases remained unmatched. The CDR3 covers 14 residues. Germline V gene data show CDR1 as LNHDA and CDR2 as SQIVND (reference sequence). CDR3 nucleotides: TGTGCCAGTAGTGTGGACAGGAGGAGTGAAAAACTGTTTTTT. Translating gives CASSVDRRSEKLFF.

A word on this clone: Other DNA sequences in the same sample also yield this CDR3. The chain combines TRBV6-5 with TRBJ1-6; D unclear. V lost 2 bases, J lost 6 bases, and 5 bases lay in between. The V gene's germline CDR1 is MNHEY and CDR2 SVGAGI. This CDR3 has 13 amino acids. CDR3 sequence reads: CASSYSSNSPLHF. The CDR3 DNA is TGTGCCAGCAGTTACAGTTCTAATTCACCCCTCCACTTT.

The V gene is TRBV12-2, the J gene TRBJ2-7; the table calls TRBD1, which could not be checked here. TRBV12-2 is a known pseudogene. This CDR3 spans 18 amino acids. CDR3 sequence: CASRLDSPSGTASYEQYF. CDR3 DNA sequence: TGTGCAAGTCGCTTAGACTCCCCGTCCGGGACAGCCTCCTACGAGCAGTACTTC.

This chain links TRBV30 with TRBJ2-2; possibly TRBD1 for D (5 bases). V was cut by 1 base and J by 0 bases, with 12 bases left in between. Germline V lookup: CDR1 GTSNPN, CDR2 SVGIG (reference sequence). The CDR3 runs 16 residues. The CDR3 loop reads CAWSGGFRSNTGELFF. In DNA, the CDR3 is TGTGCCTGGAGTGGGGGCTTCCGTTCGAACACCGGGGAGCTGTTTTTT.

The chain's CDR3 is CASRLQGTHEQYF. The CDR3 nucleotides read TGTGCCAGCAGACTTCAGGGTACCCACGAGCAGTACTTC. The rearrangement links TRBV27 to TRBJ2-7; a possible D gene is TRBD1 (5 bases). V gave up 6 bases and J gave up 5 bases, with 14 bases separating them. The V gene's germline CDR1 is MNHEY and CDR2 SMNVEV (reference sequence). This CDR3 is built from 13 residues.

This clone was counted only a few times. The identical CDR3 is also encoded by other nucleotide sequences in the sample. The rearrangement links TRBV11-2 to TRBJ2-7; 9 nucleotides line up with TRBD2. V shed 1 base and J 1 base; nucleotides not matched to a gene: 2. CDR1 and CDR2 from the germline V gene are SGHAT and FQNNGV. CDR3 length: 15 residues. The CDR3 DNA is TGTGCCAGCAGCTTAGCCAGCGGGGGGTCCTACGAGCAGTACTTC. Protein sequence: CASSLASGGSYEQYF.

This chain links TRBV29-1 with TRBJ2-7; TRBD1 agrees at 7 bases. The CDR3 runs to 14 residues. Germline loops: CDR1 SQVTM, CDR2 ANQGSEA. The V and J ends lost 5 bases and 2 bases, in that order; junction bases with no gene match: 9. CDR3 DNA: TGCAGCGTTAAAGGGGGCTCTAGGACCTACGAGCAGTACTTC. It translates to CSVKGGSRTYEQYF.

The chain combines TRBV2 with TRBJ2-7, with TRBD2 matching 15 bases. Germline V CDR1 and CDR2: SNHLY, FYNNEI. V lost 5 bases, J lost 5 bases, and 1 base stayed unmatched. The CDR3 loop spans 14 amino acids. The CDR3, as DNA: TGTGCCAGCAGTCGGACTAGCGGGAGGGACGAGCAGTACTTC. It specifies CASSRTSGRDEQYF. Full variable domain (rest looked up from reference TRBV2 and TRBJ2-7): EPEVTQTPSHQVTQMGQEVILRCVPISNHLYFYWYRQILGQKVEFLVSFYNNEISEKSEIFDDQFSVERPDGSNFTLKIRSTKLEDSAMYFCASSRTSGRDEQYFGPGTRLTVT.

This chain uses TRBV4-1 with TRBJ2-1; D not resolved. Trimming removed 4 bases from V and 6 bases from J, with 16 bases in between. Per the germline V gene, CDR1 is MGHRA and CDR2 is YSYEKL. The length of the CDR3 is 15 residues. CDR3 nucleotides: TGCGCCAGCAGCCCGAGCTCCCGGGTCCCCAATGAGCAGTTCTTC. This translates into CASSPSSRVPNEQFF.